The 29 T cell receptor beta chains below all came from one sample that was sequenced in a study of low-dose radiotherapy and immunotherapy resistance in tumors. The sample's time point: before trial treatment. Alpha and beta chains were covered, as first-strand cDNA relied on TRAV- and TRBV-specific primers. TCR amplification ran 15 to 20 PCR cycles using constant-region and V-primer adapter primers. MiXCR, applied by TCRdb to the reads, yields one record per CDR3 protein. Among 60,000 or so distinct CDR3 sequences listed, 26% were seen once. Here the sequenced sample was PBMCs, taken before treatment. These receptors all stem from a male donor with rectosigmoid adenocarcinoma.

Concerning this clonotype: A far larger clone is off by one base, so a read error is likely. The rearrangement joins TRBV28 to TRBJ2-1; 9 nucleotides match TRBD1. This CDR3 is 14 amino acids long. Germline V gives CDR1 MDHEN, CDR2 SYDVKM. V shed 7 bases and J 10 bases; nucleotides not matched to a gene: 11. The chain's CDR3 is CASKPGQGRYEQFF. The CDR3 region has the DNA TGTGCCAGCAAACCGGGACAGGGCCGGTACGAGCAGTTCTTC.

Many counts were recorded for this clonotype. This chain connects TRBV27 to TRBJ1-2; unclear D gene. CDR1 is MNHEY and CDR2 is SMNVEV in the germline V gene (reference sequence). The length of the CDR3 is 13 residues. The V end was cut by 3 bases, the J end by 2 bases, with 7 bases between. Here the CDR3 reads CASSLGRNYGYTF. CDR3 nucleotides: TGTGCCAGCAGTTTGGGCCGGAACTATGGCTACACCTTC.

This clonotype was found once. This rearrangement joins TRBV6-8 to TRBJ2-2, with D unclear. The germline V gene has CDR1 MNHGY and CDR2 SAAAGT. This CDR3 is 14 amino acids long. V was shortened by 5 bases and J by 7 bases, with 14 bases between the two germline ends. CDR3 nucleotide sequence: TGTGCCAGCAGTGAAATAACGCTGCGCGGGGAGCTGTTTTTT. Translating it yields CASSEITLRGELFF.

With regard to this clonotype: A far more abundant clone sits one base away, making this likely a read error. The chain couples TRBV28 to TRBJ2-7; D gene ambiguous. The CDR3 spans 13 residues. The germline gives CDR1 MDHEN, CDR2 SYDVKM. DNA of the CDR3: TGTACCAGCTTTGGCAGCCTTCACTACGAGCAGTACTTC. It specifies CTSFGSLHYEQYF.

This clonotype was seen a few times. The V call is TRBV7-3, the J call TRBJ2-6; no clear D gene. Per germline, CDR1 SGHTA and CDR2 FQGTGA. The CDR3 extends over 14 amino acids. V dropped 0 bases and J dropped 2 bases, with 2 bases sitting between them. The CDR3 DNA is TGTGCCAGCAGCTTAACGCCTGGGGCCAACGTCCTGACTTTC. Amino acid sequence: CASSLTPGANVLTF. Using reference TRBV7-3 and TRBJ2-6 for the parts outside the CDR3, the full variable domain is GAGVSQTPSNKVTEKGKYVELRCDPISGHTALYWYRQSLGQGPEFLIYFQGTGAADDSGLPNDRFFAVRPEGSVSTLKIQRTERGDSAVYLCASSLTPGANVLTFGAGSRLTVL.

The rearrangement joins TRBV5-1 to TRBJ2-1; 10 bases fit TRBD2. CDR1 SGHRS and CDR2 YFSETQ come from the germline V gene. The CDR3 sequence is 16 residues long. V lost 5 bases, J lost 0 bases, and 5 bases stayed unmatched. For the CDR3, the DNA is TGCGCCAGCAGTGGAAGCGGGAGGGCCTCCTACAATGAGCAGTTCTTC. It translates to CASSGSGRASYNEQFF.

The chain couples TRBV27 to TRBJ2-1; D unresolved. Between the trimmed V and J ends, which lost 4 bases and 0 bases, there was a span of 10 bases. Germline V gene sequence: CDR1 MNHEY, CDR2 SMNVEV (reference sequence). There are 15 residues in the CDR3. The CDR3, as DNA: TGTGCCAGCAGTTCCTCGGTGAGCTCCTACAATGAGCAGTTCTTC. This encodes CASSSSVSSYNEQFF.

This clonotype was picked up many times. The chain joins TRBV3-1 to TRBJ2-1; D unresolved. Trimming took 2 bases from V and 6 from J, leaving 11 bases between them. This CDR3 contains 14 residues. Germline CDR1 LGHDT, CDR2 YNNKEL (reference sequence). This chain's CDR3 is CASSQCLRRNEQFF. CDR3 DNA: TGTGCCAGCAGCCAATGCCTCAGGCGCAATGAGCAGTTCTTC.

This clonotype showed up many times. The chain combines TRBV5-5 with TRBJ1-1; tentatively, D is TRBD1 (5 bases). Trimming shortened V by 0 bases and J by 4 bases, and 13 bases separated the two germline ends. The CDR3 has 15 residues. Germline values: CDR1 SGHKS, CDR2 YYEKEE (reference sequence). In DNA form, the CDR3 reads TGTGCCAGCAGCTTGGCCCTCGACAGACTCACTGAAGCTTTCTTT. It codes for CASSLALDRLTEAFF.

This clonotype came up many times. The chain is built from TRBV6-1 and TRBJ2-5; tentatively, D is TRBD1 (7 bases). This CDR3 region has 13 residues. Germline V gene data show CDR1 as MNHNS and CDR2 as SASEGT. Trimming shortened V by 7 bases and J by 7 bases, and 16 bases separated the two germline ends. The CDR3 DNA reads TGTGCCAGCACCCACAGGGGAGGCGGGACCCAGTACTTC. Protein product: CASTHRGGGTQYF.

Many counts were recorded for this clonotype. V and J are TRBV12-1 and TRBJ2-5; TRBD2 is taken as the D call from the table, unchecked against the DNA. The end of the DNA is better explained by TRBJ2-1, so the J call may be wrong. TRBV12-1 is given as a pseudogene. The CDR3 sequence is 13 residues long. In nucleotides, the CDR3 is TGTGCCAGCACCCTAAGGGGGAGGGATGAGCAGTTCTTC. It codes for CASTLRGRDEQFF.

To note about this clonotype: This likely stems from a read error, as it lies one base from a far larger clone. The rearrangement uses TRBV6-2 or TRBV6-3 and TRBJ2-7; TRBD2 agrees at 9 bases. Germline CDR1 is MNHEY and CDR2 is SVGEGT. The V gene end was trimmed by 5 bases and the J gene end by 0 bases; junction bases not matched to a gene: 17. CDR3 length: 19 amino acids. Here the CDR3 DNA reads TGTGCCAGCAGTCCCGGGAGGGCTAGCGGGGCCAGGAGCTCCTACGAGCAGTACTTC. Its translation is CASSPGRASGARSSYEQYF.

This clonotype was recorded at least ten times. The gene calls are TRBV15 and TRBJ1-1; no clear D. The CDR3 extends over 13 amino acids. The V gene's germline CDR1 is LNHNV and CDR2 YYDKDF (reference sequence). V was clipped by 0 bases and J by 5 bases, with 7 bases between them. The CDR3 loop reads CATSRDLATEAFF. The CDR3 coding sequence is TGTGCCACCAGCAGAGATCTGGCAACTGAAGCTTTCTTT.

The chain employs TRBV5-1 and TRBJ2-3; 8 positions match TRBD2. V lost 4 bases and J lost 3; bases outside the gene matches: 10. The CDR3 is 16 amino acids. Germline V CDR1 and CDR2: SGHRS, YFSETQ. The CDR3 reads CASSTERGRLTDTQYF. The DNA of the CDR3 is TGCGCCAGCAGCACGGAGCGGGGGCGGTTGACAGATACGCAGTATTTT. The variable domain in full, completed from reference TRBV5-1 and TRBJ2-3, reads KAGVTQTPRYLIKTRGQQVTLSCSPISGHRSVSWYQQTPGQGLQFLFEYFSETQRNKGNFPGRFSGRQFSNSRSEMNVSTLELGDSALYLCASSTERGRLTDTQYFGPGTRLTVL.

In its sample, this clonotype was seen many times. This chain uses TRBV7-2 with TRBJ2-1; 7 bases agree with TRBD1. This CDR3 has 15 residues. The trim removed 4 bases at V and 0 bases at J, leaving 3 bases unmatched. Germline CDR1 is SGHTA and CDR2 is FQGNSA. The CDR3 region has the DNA TGTGCCAGCAGCTCGGGACAGAGCTCCTACAATGAGCAGTTCTTC. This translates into CASSSGQSSYNEQFF.

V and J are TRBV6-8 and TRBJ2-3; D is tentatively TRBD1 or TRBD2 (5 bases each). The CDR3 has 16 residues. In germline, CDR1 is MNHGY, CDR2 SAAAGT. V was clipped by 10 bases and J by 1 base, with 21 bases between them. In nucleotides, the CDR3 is TGTGCCACAACGAAGAGTTGGGGGAGAGGCACAGATACGCAGTATTTT. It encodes CATTKSWGRGTDTQYF.

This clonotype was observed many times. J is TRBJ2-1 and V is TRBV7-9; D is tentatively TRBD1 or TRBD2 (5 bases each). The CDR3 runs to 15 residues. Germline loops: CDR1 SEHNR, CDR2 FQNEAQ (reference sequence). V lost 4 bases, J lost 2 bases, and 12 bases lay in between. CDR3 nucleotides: TGTGCCAGCAGCTCATTTGGGGGAGCCTACAATGAGCAGTTCTTC. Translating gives CASSSFGGAYNEQFF.

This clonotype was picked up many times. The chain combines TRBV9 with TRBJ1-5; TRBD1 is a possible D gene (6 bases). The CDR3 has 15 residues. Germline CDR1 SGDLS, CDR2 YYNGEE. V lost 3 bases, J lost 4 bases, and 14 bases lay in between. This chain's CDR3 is CASSAGDILNQPQHF. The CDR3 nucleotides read TGTGCCAGCAGCGCCGGGGACATCCTAAATCAGCCCCAGCATTTT.

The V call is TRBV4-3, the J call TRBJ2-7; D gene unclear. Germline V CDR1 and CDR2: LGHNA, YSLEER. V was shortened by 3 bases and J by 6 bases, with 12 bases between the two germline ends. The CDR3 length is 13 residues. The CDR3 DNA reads TGCGCCAGCAGCCATACCGGGTTGGCCGAGCAGTACTTC. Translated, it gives CASSHTGLAEQYF.

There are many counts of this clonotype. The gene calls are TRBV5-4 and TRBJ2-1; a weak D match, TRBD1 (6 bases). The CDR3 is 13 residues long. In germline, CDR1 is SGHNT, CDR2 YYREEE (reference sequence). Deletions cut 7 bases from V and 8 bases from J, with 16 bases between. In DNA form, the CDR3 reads TGTGCCAGCGGAGTACAGGGTAGCGATGAGCAGTTCTTC. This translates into CASGVQGSDEQFF.

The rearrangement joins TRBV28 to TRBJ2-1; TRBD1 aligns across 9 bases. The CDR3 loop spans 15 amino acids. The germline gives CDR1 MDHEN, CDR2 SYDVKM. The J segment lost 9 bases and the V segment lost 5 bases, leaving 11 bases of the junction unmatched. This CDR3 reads CASSGQGTFIIEQFF. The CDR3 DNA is TGTGCCAGCAGTGGACAGGGGACGTTCATTATTGAGCAGTTCTTC.

The CDR3 sequence is CASSSLAYGDSPLHF. CDR3 DNA sequence: TGTGCCAGCAGCTCGTTAGCTTATGGTGATTCACCCCTCCACTTT. This chain connects TRBV7-6 to TRBJ1-6; D uncertain. The germline gives CDR1 SGHVS, CDR2 FNYEAQ. The CDR3 is 15 residues long. The ends were cut back, 4 bases at V and 8 bases at J, with 15 bases in the middle.

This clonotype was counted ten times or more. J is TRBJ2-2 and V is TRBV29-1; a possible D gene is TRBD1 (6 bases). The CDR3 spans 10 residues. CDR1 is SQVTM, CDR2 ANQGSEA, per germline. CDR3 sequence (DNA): TGCGGGGGCGGCACCGGGGAGCTGTTTTTT. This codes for CGGGTGELFF.

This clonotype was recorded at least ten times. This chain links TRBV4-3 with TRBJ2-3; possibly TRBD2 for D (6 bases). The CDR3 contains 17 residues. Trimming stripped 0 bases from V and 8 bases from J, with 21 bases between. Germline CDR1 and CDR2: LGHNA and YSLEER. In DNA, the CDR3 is TGCGCCAGCAGCCAAGACCCCGGGGGAAGCCGGAGCCCTACGCAGTATTTT. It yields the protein CASSQDPGGSRSPTQYF.

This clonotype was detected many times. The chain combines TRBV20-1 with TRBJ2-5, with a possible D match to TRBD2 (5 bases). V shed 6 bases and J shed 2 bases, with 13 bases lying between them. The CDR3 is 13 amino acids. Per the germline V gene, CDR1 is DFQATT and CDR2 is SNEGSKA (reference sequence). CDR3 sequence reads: CSAPKSGQETQYF. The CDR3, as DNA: TGCAGTGCGCCTAAATCGGGGCAAGAGACCCAGTACTTC.

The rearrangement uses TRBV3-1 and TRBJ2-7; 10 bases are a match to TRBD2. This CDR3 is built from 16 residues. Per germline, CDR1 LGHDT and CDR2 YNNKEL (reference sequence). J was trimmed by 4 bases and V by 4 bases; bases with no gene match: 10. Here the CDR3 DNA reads TGTGCCAGCAGCCCCGAGGCAGCGGGGGGGAGGTACGAGCAGTACTTC. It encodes CASSPEAAGGRYEQYF.

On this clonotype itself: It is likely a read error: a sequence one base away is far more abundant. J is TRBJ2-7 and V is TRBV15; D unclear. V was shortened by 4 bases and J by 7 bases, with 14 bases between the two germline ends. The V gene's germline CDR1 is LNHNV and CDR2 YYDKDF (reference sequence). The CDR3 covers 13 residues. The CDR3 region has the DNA TGTGCCACCAGCACCCCTATATCCAATGAGCAGTACTTC. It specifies CATSTPISNEQYF.

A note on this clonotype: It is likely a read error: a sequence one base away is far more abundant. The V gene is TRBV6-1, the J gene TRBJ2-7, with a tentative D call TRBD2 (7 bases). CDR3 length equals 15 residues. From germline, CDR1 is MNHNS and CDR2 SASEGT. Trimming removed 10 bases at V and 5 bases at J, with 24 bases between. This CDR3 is CANRPTPGGRDEQYF. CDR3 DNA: TGTGCCAACAGGCCTACCCCGGGGGGCAGAGACGAGCAGTACTTC.

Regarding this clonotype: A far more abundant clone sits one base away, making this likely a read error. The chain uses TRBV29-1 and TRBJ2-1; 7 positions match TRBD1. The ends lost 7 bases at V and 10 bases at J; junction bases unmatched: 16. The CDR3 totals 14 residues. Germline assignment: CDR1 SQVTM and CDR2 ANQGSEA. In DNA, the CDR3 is TGCAGCGCCACCCGCCCGACAGGGAGCTACGAGCAGTTCTTC. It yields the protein CSATRPTGSYEQFF.